This record concerns one T cell receptor beta chain sequence. Its target is unknown. One end of the junction fails to match germline, which may point to a read error. The identical CDR3 is also encoded by other nucleotide sequences in the sample. This record belongs to a study of shared clonotypes between healthy human individuals. On the study more broadly: Samples came from a couple of female and a few male donors aged 18 to 49. The study, taken as a whole, reports: The sampled material consisted only of blood, and tissue repertoires are likely to differ.

The germline V gene has CDR1 SSHAT and CDR2 FNYEAQ (reference sequence). The CDR3 spans 16 residues. All donors qualified as healthy HIV-negative adults and had experienced no recent acute infections or vaccinations. The protocol was immunoSEQ multiplex PCR, while the TCRdb copy is restricted to in-frame clones and leaves out a portion. The sample has about half a million clones, roughly 85% seen once. The rearrangement links TRBV7-7 to TRBJ1-5; D uncertain. The sequenced sample was PBMCs. The TCR originated in a woman in her forties in good health. Some clones in this sample may be carry-over from other donors' samples. Here the CDR3 reads CASSPRTSMDAQPQHF. As DNA, the CDR3 is TGTGCTAGCAGCCCGAGGACCTCAATGGATGCTCAGCCCCAGCATTTT.